This TCR beta chain derives from a study of blood T cell repertoires in COVID-19. Study at large: The United States, Italy and Spain were the sources of the acute and convalescent COVID-19 samples.

Here immunoSEQ multiplex PCR was the method, and the copy in TCRdb shows in-frame clones only, minus some. The sample shows 150,000 to 250,000 clones, 94% of them seen only once. V was pared by 2 bases and J by 4 bases, with 9 bases of the junction left unmatched. Per germline, CDR1 LGHDT and CDR2 YNNKEL (reference sequence). CDR3 length: 16 residues. One Seattle source followed patients from active infection through their disease course. Sequencing was carried out using peripheral blood. The receptor comes from a man between 25 and 39 years old with COVID-19, enrolled during active disease. The gene calls are TRBV3-1 (or the pseudogene TRBV3-2) and TRBJ1-1; 8 positions agree with TRBD1. CDR3 loop: CASSQQGQVGGTEAFF. The CDR3, as DNA: TGTGCCAGCAGCCAACAGGGACAGGTCGGGGGCACTGAAGCTTTCTTT.